The entry below gives a single T cell receptor (beta chain) sequence along with its context. Its cognate antigen is unknown. V lost 3 bases to trimming and J lost 7 bases, with 13 bases between them. This CDR3 contains 15 residues. Germline V gives CDR1 LGHNA, CDR2 YNFKEQ. This sample was taken from a study of blood T cells in healthy people across ages. General study results and limits: Unsorted PBMC material precluded a definitive naive versus antigen-experienced comparison.

RNA extraction gave at least 5 micrograms of total RNA per sample. Primers used in a second PCR of roughly 6 to 11 cycles were a sample-barcoded 5' primer and a J-beta primer mix. TCRdb re-called the 5' RACE reads with MiXCR, one entry per CDR3 protein. The sample holds about 640,000 distinct CDR3 sequences, roughly three fifths seen once. The sequencing input was blood. This TCR derives from a man between 60 and 75 years old in good health. The rearrangement joins TRBV4-2 to TRBJ1-6, with D perhaps TRBD1 (6 bases). The CDR3 DNA reads TGTGCCAGCAGCCACGATTCAGGGGAGAATTCACCCCTCCACTTT. Its translation is CASSHDSGENSPLHF.